The T cell receptor (beta chain) under discussion was sequenced for a study of T cell clonotyping in hematopoietic cell transplantation. General study points: Broader posttransplant TCR repertoire diversity was predicted by graft donor and pretransplant recipient Inverse Simpson Index values.

This CDR3 comprises 12 residues. CDR1 and CDR2 (germline): MDHEN, SYDVKM. With 4 bases removed from V and 4 bases from J, the gap between germline ends came to 5 bases. A word on this clone: Its antigen is not known.

TCRdb's copy holds only in-frame clones and misses some; the assay was immunoSEQ multiplex PCR. The profile shows over 3,500 clones, approximately 96% of them singletons. Sequenced here: peripheral blood mononuclear cells, sampled 30 days after allogeneic stem cell transplant. The origin of this receptor is a male patient aged 70 to 80 who had an allogeneic stem cell transplant from an unrelated donor, so T cells may come from the graft donor. Some clones in this sample may be carry-over from other donors' samples. V is TRBV28 and J is TRBJ1-5, with D unclear. For the CDR3, the DNA is TGTGCCAGCAGTTCCCTGAATCAGCCCCAGCATTTT. It encodes CASSSLNQPQHF. Full variable domain (remainder filled in from reference TRBV28 and TRBJ1-5): DVKVTQSSRYLVKRTGEKVFLECVQDMDHENMFWYRQDPGLGLRLIYFSYDVKMKEKGDIPEGYSVSREKKERFSLILESASTNQTSMYLCASSSLNQPQHFGDGTRLSIL.